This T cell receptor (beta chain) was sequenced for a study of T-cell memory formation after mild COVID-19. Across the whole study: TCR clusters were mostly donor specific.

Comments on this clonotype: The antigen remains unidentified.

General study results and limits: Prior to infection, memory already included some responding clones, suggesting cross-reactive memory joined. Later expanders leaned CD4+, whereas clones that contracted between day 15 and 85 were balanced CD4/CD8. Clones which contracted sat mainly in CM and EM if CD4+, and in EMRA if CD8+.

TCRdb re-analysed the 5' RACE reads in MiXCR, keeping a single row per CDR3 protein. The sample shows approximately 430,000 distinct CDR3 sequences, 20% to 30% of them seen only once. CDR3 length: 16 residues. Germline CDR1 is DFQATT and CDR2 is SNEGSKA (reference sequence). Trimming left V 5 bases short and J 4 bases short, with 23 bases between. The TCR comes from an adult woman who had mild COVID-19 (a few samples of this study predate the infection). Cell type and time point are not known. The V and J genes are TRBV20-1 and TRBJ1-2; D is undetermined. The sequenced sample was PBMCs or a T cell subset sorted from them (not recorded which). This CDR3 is CSAQDLLKGMSYGYTF. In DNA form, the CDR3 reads TGCAGTGCTCAAGACCTCCTCAAGGGCATGAGCTATGGCTACACCTTC.